The next 25 T cell receptor beta chains were all read from a single sample in a study of CD8+CD57+ T cells in acquired aplastic anemia. The TCR beta profiling, which covered VDJ combination and CDR3 sequence, was carried out using genomic DNA as the template. TCRdb passed the reads through MiXCR, listing each CDR3 protein once. Here the sample spans about 180,000 distinct CDR3 sequences, nearly 50% being singletons. Selection for sequencing was limited to patients who had shown CD8+CD57+ cell expansion by flow cytometry. The sample comprised sorted CD4+, CD8+, or CD8+CD57+ T cells (not recorded which) from PBMCs. These receptor sequences come from a human donor with aplastic anemia.

This clonotype was recorded a few times. The chain recombines TRBV10-3 with TRBJ2-7; unclear D gene. The CDR3 has 13 amino acids. The germline gives CDR1 ENHRY, CDR2 SYGVKD. Trimming removed 4 bases at V and 3 bases at J, with 10 bases between. The CDR3 loop is CAISGDGDYEQYF. CDR3 in DNA: TGTGCCATCAGTGGAGACGGTGACTACGAGCAGTACTTC.

This clonotype was counted at least ten times. V gene TRBV20-1 combines with J gene TRBJ2-3; D might be TRBD2 (6 bases). Trimming removed 0 bases from V and 4 bases from J, with 11 bases in between. The CDR3 covers 14 residues. Per the germline V gene, CDR1 is DFQATT and CDR2 is SNEGSKA (reference sequence). CDR3 sequence reads: CSARDRREADTQYF. Written as DNA, the CDR3 is TGCAGTGCTAGAGATCGCAGGGAGGCAGATACGCAGTATTTT.

At least ten counts were recorded for this clonotype. One junction end does not reproduce the germline sequence, and a read error may be involved. In DNA, the CDR3 is TGCGCCAGCAGCTTGGCTTCAGGGACGAACACTAAAGCTTTCTTT. Protein sequence: CASSLASGTNTKAFF. This chain connects TRBV5-1 to TRBJ1-1; a weak D match, TRBD1 (5 bases). The CDR3 consists of 15 residues. Germline V CDR1 and CDR2: SGHRS, YFSETQ.

This clonotype was counted many times. For the CDR3, the DNA is TGTGCCAGTAAGGAGACAAGCACTGAAGCTTTCTTT. This translates into CASKETSTEAFF. The chain uses TRBV19 and TRBJ1-1; D gene ambiguous. Trimming removed 7 bases from V and 4 bases from J, with 10 bases in between. This CDR3 spans 12 amino acids. CDR1 LNHDA and CDR2 SQIVND come from the germline V gene (reference sequence).

This clonotype was seen repeatedly, ten times or more. The J gene is TRBJ1-6, the V gene TRBV12-3 or TRBV12-4; the D gene is possibly TRBD1 (6 bases). The CDR3 extends over 12 amino acids. Trimming shortened V by 4 bases and J by 9 bases, and 7 bases separated the two germline ends. The CDR3: CASSSQGSPLHF. DNA for the CDR3: TGTGCCAGCAGTTCACAGGGTTCACCCCTCCACTTT.

With respect to this clonotype: Possible read error: a much larger clone is one base away. This rearrangement joins TRBV7-2 to TRBJ1-2, with D hard to call. Per the germline V gene, CDR1 is SGHTA and CDR2 is FQGNSA. The length of the CDR3 is 15 residues. This CDR3 reads CASSLGTGELYGYAF. The CDR3 DNA reads as TGTGCCAGCAGCTTAGGGACGGGAGAGCTCTATGGCTACGCCTTC. The whole variable domain, remainder taken from reference TRBV7-2 and TRBJ1-2, is GAGVSQSPSNKVTEKGKDVELRCDPISGHTALYWYRQSLGQGLEFLIYFQGNSAPDKSGLPSDRFSAERTGGSVSTLTIQRTQQEDSAVYLCASSLGTGELYGYAFGSGTRLTVV.

This clonotype was recorded many times. This rearrangement joins TRBV18 to TRBJ1-6, with a possible D match to TRBD1 (6 bases). Germline values: CDR1 KGHSH, CDR2 LQKENI. V gave up 2 bases and J gave up 6 bases, with 8 bases separating them. CDR3 size: 14 residues. CDR3 DNA: TGTGCCAGCTCACCAGGACAGTTTAATTCACCCCTCCACTTT. Translated, it gives CASSPGQFNSPLHF.

This chain joins TRBV29-1 and TRBJ1-1; D unclear. This CDR3 comprises 11 residues. The germline gives CDR1 SQVTM, CDR2 ANQGSEA. The V end was cut by 7 bases, the J end by 7 bases, with 13 bases between. The CDR3 sequence: CSGLRADEAFF. The CDR3 coding sequence is TGCAGCGGTCTACGGGCCGATGAAGCTTTCTTT.

The rearrangement links TRBV7-2 to TRBJ1-5; tentatively, D is TRBD1 (5 bases). Germline lookup yields CDR1 SGHTA and CDR2 FQGNSA. V lost 4 bases, J lost 2 bases, and 9 bases lay in between. The CDR3 has 14 residues. DNA for the CDR3: TGTGCCAGCAGCTCCCGGGACGGCAATCAGCCCCAGCATTTT. Translation: CASSSRDGNQPQHF.

The chain carries TRBV29-1 and TRBJ2-7; 9 nucleotides line up with TRBD1. Per germline, CDR1 SQVTM and CDR2 ANQGSEA. This CDR3 contains 14 residues. V trimming: 6 bases; J trimming: 3 bases; junction bases outside the gene matches: 9. This CDR3 is CSVDPGQGLYEQYF. In nucleotides, the CDR3 is TGCAGCGTCGACCCGGGACAGGGTCTCTACGAGCAGTACTTC.

This clonotype appeared once. The chain employs TRBV27 and TRBJ2-7, with 7 bases identical to TRBD1. There are 14 residues in the CDR3. Per germline, CDR1 MNHEY and CDR2 SMNVEV (reference sequence). With V trimmed by 5 bases and J by 5 bases, 9 bases remained unmatched. The CDR3, as DNA: TGTGCCAGCAGTACCCCGACAGGGATCGACGAGCAGTACTTC. As protein: CASSTPTGIDEQYF.

This clonotype was observed a handful of times. The rearrangement joins TRBV28 to TRBJ1-2; D call uncertain. CDR3 length: 12 amino acids. Germline loops: CDR1 MDHEN, CDR2 SYDVKM. V was cut by 3 bases and J by 10 bases, with 12 bases left in between. The CDR3 reads CASSFLAMDYTF. DNA for the CDR3: TGTGCCAGCAGTTTTTTGGCTATGGACTACACCTTC.

The gene calls are TRBV10-3 and TRBJ1-1; 10 bases map to TRBD1. The germline V gene has CDR1 ENHRY and CDR2 SYGVKD. The junction had 6 bases not matched to a gene; V was cut back by 7 bases and J by 1 base. The CDR3 sequence is 15 residues long. CDR3 in amino acids: CAIITGQGTNTEAFF. In DNA form, the CDR3 reads TGTGCCATCATTACGGGACAGGGGACGAACACTGAAGCTTTCTTT.

This clonotype has just one count. The CDR3 loop reads CASLPLAPSGLPQYF. CDR3 DNA sequence: TGTGCCAGCTTACCTCTAGCGCCGAGTGGGTTGCCGCAGTATTTT. V gene TRBV2 combines with J gene TRBJ2-3; a weak D match, TRBD2 (6 bases). CDR3 length: 15 amino acids. V gave up 8 bases and J gave up 10 bases, with 25 bases separating them. Germline V gene sequence: CDR1 SNHLY, CDR2 FYNNEI.

This sequence joins TRBV6-4 and TRBJ2-2; 8 bases fit TRBD2. CDR3 length: 14 residues. Germline V gene sequence: CDR1 MRHNA, CDR2 SNTAGT. The ends lost 3 bases at V and 6 bases at J; junction bases unmatched: 3. The CDR3 nucleotides read TGTGCCAGCAGTGAAATCGGGGGGGCCGGGGAGCTGTTTTTT. Translated: CASSEIGGAGELFF.

There are many counts of this clonotype. CDR3 loop: CASSVWTVSTNEKLFF. The CDR3 DNA sequence: TGTGCCAGCAGTGTTTGGACAGTTTCAACTAATGAAAAACTGTTTTTT. The rearrangement joins TRBV25-1 to TRBJ1-4; tentatively, D is TRBD1 (6 bases). Trimming removed 4 bases at V and 0 bases at J, with 12 bases between. The CDR3 is 16 residues long. CDR1 is MGHDK and CDR2 is SYGVNS in the germline V gene.

With regard to this clonotype: Compared with germline, one end of the junction differs, possibly owing to a read error. The CDR3 region is CASSRGPNTDTQYF. In DNA form, the CDR3 reads TGTGCCAGCAGCCGGGGACCAAACACAGATACGCAGTATTTT. The chain couples TRBV29-1 to TRBJ2-3; D may be TRBD1 or TRBD2 (5 bases each). The CDR3 runs 14 residues. Germline V gene lookup returns CDR1 SQVTM and CDR2 ANQGSEA.

This clonotype came up many times. The chain recombines TRBV10-3 with TRBJ1-6; TRBD1 agrees at 7 bases. CDR3 length: 14 residues. V lost 10 bases to trimming and J lost 10 bases; unmatched junction nucleotides: 13. CDR1 is ENHRY and CDR2 is SYGVKD in the germline V gene. DNA of the CDR3: TGTGCCACCGGGACAGAAGTTTCGGGGTCACCCCTCCACTTT. Encoded protein: CATGTEVSGSPLHF.

Regarding this clonotype: This may come from a read error, since a much larger clone is one base off. The chain joins TRBV20-1 to TRBJ2-4; 13 bases line up with TRBD2. Per germline, CDR1 DFQATT and CDR2 SNEGSKA (reference sequence). The CDR3 contains 14 residues. The V segment lost 6 bases and the J segment 6 bases; nucleotides outside the gene matches: 5. The CDR3 loop reads CSARTSGGGNIQYF. In DNA, the CDR3 is TGCAGTGCAAGGACTAGCGGGGGTGGAAACATTCAGTACTTC.

This chain connects TRBV24-1 to TRBJ1-2; no firm D call. V was cut by 3 bases and J by 4 bases, with 14 bases left in between. The CDR3 sequence is 15 residues long. Looked up from germline, CDR1 is KGHDR and CDR2 is SFDVKD. CDR3 bases: TGTGCCACCAGTGATCGGACTTCAAATGGCTATGGCTACACCTTC. Protein product: CATSDRTSNGYGYTF.

With respect to this clonotype: A much larger clone lies one base from this, so it may be a read error. This rearrangement joins TRBV12-3 or TRBV12-4 to TRBJ1-2; D uncertain. Between the trimmed V and J ends, which lost 1 base and 12 bases, there was a span of 15 bases. The CDR3 has 13 amino acids. CDR3 nucleotide sequence: TGTGCCAGCAGTTTAGAAGGGAGGAGCGGCGACACCTTC. Amino acid sequence: CASSLEGRSGDTF.

The rearrangement links TRBV20-1 to TRBJ2-7; D perhaps matches TRBD1 (6 bases). Germline V CDR1 and CDR2: DFQATT, SNEGSKA (reference sequence). CDR3 length equals 13 residues. The V gene lost 2 bases and the J gene lost 2 bases, with 10 bases spanning the gap. The CDR3 bases are TGCAGTGCTAGACCAGGGACACCCTACGAGCAGTACTTC. Protein sequence: CSARPGTPYEQYF.

This clonotype occurred once. The rearrangement joins TRBV5-5 to TRBJ1-2; D not certain. V was pared by 7 bases and J by 4 bases, with 17 bases between. The germline CDR1 and CDR2 sequences are SGHKS and YYEKEE (reference sequence). The CDR3 covers 14 residues. The CDR3 region is CASCDQLPAYGYTF. The CDR3 nucleotides are TGTGCCAGCTGTGACCAGCTCCCCGCCTATGGCTACACCTTC.

In this sample, this clonotype turned up many times. This rearrangement joins TRBV20-1 to TRBJ2-5; D ambiguous. This CDR3 region has 13 residues. Between the trimmed V and J ends, which lost 2 bases and 0 bases, there was a span of 7 bases. The germline CDR1 and CDR2 sequences are DFQATT and SNEGSKA (reference sequence). The CDR3 sequence: CSARPGNQETQYF. CDR3 DNA: TGCAGTGCTAGACCCGGAAACCAAGAGACCCAGTACTTC.

The V call is TRBV10-2, the J call TRBJ1-2; D ambiguous. Trimming cost V 8 bases and J 8 bases, with 9 bases left between them. Germline V gives CDR1 WSHSY, CDR2 SAAADI. The CDR3 has 10 residues. The CDR3 sequence: CASGGGGYTF. The CDR3 DNA follows: TGCGCCAGCGGCGGAGGGGGCTACACCTTC.